This T cell receptor (beta chain) was documented in a study of cytomegalovirus exposure and HLA in healthy donors. V was pared by 6 bases and J by 5 bases, with 19 bases between. This CDR3 is built from 15 residues. Germline V gene data show CDR1 as MDHEN and CDR2 as SYDVKM. PCR amplification relied on 60 Vbeta primers (plus 13 Jbeta primers). Clones were read by immunoSEQ multiplex PCR, and TCRdb kept only the in-frame ones, dropping some. The data show about 82,000 clones, roughly 70% seen once. Sequencing used PBMCs. The chain is built from TRBV28 and TRBJ1-1, with D possibly TRBD1 on 6 matching bases. This sequence originates from a man aged 40-49 years in good health and CMV-seropositive. The CDR3 coding sequence is TGTGCCAGCAGGGCGGCAGGGGCCCGGGGAACTGAAGCTTTCTTT. As protein: CASRAAGARGTEAFF.